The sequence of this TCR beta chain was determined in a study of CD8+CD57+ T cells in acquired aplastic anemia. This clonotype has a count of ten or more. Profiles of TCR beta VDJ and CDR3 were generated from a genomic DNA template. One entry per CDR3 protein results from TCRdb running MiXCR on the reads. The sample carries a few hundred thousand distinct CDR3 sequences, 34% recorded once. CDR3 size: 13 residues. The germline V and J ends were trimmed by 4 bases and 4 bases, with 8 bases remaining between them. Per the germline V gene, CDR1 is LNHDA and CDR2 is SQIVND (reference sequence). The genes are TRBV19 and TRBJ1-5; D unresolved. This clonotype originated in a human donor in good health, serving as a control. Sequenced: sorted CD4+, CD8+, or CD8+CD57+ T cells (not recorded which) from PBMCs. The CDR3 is CASSTSVNQPQHF. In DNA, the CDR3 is TGTGCCAGTAGTACGTCGGTTAATCAGCCCCAGCATTTT.